A selection of T cell receptor beta chains follows, all from one sample in a study of blood T cell repertoires in COVID-19. This table comes from immunoSEQ multiplex PCR, and its TCRdb copy is limited to in-frame clones, with some not included. The repertoire consists of 250,000 to 350,000 clones, with 70% to 90% occurring once and the leading ten covering less than 11%. The sequencing input was PBMCs or T cells enriched from blood (not recorded which). The receptor source for this set is a woman aged 18-29 years who had recovered from COVID-19. Each CDR3 is given with its conserved first and last residue. D genes are given only for firm matches. A row's size may be missing; if present it is once, few, many or a size class.

>TRBJ2-2|TRBV5-6|-|-
TGTGCCAGCAACTTGGGAGGTATCGCGAACACCGGGGAGCTGTTTTTT
CASNLGGIANTGELFF
>TRBJ2-2|TRBV30|-|-
TGTGCCTGGAACGTAGTTACCGGGGAGCTGTTTTTT
CAWNVVTGELFF
>TRBJ1-4|TRBV4-1|TRBD1|-
TGCGCCAGCACCCCATTAGGGACAGTAGTAGAAAAACTGTTTTTT
CASTPLGTVVEKLFF
>TRBJ2-7|TRBV11-3|-|few
TGTGCCAGCAGCTTAGCCCAGGGAGGACTGTACGAGCAGTACTTC
CASSLAQGGLYEQYF
>TRBJ1-6|TRBV4-1|-|-
TGCGCCAGCAGCCGGATACTAGAAGCGGGTTCCCCCCTCCACTTT
CASSRILEAGSPLHF
>TRBJ2-7|TRBV5-6|-|-
TGTGCCAGCAGCTTCGATAGCGCCTGGGTCGAGCAGTACTTC
CASSFDSAWVEQYF
>TRBJ2-1|TRBV5-5|-|-
TGTGCCAGCAGCCTAAGTGCCCCAACTCCCAATGAGCAGTTCTTC
CASSLSAPTPNEQFF
>TRBJ1-4|TRBV6-6|TRBD1|once
TGTGCCAGCAGGAACAGGGGGCTAGAAAAACTGTTTTTT
CASRNRGLEKLFF
>TRBJ1-2|TRBV5-1|-|-
TGCGCCAGCAGCTTGGGCCCACAGGGAAATTTCGGCTATGGCTACACCTTC
CASSLGPQGNFGYGYTF
>TRBJ1-2|TRBV11-2|TRBD1|few
TGTGCCAGCAGCTCACCAGGGGGCGCGAACTATGGCTACACCTTC
CASSSPGGANYGYTF
>TRBJ2-4|TRBV12-3/TRBV12-4|TRBD2|-
TGTGCCAGCAGAACGACTAGCGCAAACATTCAGTACTTC
CASRTTSANIQYF
>TRBJ1-1|TRBV2|-|-
TGTGCCAGCAGTGAGCAAGTGGGGCCCGAAGCTTTCTTT
CASSEQVGPEAFF
>TRBJ2-3|TRBV11-1|-|-
TGTGCCAGCAGCTTCGGGTCCTCCACAGATACGCAGTATTTT
CASSFGSSTDTQYF
>TRBJ1-2|TRBV4-1|-|-
TGCGCCAGCAGCCAAGCAGGGATAGCTAACTATGGCTACACCTTC
CASSQAGIANYGYTF
>TRBJ1-2|TRBV30|-|-
TGTGCCTGGAGAAATTCTGTGGTTAGTGGCTACACCTTC
CAWRNSVVSGYTF
>TRBJ2-2|TRBV2|TRBD2|-
TGTGCCAGCAGCTACGGACTAGCGGGCACCGGGGAGCTGTTTTTT
CASSYGLAGTGELFF
>TRBJ1-2|TRBV7-9|TRBD1|-
TGTGCCAGCAGCTCCCCCGGACAGGGAATTGGCTACACCTTC
CASSSPGQGIGYTF
>TRBJ2-7|TRBV5-1|TRBD2|-
TGCGCCAGCAGCTTCGGACTAGCGGGAGCTGAGGAGCAGTACTTC
CASSFGLAGAEEQYF
>TRBJ1-5|TRBV6-2/TRBV6-3|-|-
TGTGCCAGCAGTTTGGTCCTTCGCGGGCAGCCCCAGCATTTT
CASSLVLRGQPQHF
>TRBJ1-4|TRBV11-2|-|-
TGTGCCAGCAGCGTCTGGACTAAAAATGAAAAACTGTTTTTT
CASSVWTKNEKLFF
>TRBJ1-1|TRBV5-8|-|-
TGTGCCAGCAGCTTGGTGAAGGGGACTGAAGCTTTCTTT
CASSLVKGTEAFF
>TRBJ1-6|TRBV3-1/TRBV3-2|-|-
TGTGCCAGCAGCCAAGGGGGAGAGAATTCACCCCTCCACTTT
CASSQGGENSPLHF
>TRBJ2-1|TRBV4-1|-|-
TGCGCCAGCAGCCAAGAAATAACGGGGTACAATGAGCAGTTCTTC
CASSQEITGYNEQFF
>TRBJ2-1|TRBV11-2|-|once
TGTGCCAGCAGCTTATTCAACGGGAGAAACAATGAGCAGTTCTTC
CASSLFNGRNNEQFF
>TRBJ2-7|TRBV12-3/TRBV12-4|-|-
TGTGCCAGCAGTCTCCACCGGGTCGCCGAGCAGTACTTC
CASSLHRVAEQYF
>TRBJ1-6|TRBV7-9|-|-
TGTGCCAGCAGCTCGTCAGGGGCTAATTCACCCCTCCACTTT
CASSSSGANSPLHF
>TRBJ2-1|TRBV9|-|-
TGTGCCAGCAGCGTAGCCGAGTTTCTTAATGAGCAGTTCTTC
CASSVAEFLNEQFF
>TRBJ2-7|TRBV6-5|TRBD1|few
TGTGCCAGCAGTTCTCCGGGACAGGGTTCGTACGAGCAGTACTTC
CASSSPGQGSYEQYF
>TRBJ2-2|TRBV27|-|-
TGTGCCAGCAGTTTTTGGGGCGCGAACACCGGGGAGCTGTTTTTT
CASSFWGANTGELFF
>TRBJ2-2|TRBV7-9|-|-
TGTGCCAGCAGCCCACGGGGGACAGAGAACACCGGGGAGCTGTTTTTT
CASSPRGTENTGELFF
>TRBJ2-1|TRBV6-6|TRBD1|-
TGTGCCAGCAGGGGGACAGAAAACAATGAGCAGTTCTTC
CASRGTENNEQFF
>TRBJ1-1|TRBV25-1|-|-
TGTGCCAGCTTAAAAGGGGGAACTGGGTTGAACACTGAAGCTTTCTTT
CASLKGGTGLNTEAFF
>TRBJ2-1|TRBV29-1|TRBD1|-
TGCAGCGGGCGACAGGGCGATGAGCAGTTCTTC
CSGRQGDEQFF
>TRBJ1-3|TRBV2|-|-
TGTGCCAGCAGTGAGTTTTATAAGGCAGGGAGGTTGAACACCATATATTTT
CASSEFYKAGRLNTIYF
>TRBJ2-1|TRBV7-2|-|-
TGTGCCAGCAGCTTAGGGCAGGGGTTAGGCAATGAGCAGTTCTTC
CASSLGQGLGNEQFF
>TRBJ2-3|TRBV6-5|-|-
TGTGCCAGCAGCGGGAGACTCGCAGATACGCAGTATTTT
CASSGRLADTQYF
>TRBJ2-7|TRBV28|TRBD1|-
TGTGCCAGCAGTCGGGACAGTTTCTCCTACGAGCAGTACTTC
CASSRDSFSYEQYF
>TRBJ1-2|TRBV29-1|-|-
TGCAGCGTTGAAGAAAGTCGAACCCGCCGGTCGGGCTACACCTTC
CSVEESRTRRSGYTF
>TRBJ1-1|TRBV19|TRBD1|-
TGTGCCAGTAGTCTTCGAGGACAGGGTGCCCTGATGGCTTTCTTT
CASSLRGQGALMAFF
>TRBJ1-5|TRBV10-3|-|-
TGTGCCATCAGTAGACAGGCGGATCAGCCCCAGCATTTT
CAISRQADQPQHF
>TRBJ1-2|TRBV2|-|-
TGTGCCAGCAGTGAACGTTTGGACTCCTATGGCTACACCTTC
CASSERLDSYGYTF
>TRBJ2-3|TRBV6-2/TRBV6-3|TRBD2|-
TGTGCCAGCAGTTCCCTAGCGGGGTACACAGATACGCAGTATTTT
CASSSLAGYTDTQYF
>TRBJ2-7|TRBV18|-|-
TGTGCCAGCTCACCACTAGGCCTGGAGGAGCAGTACTTC
CASSPLGLEEQYF
>TRBJ1-6|TRBV24-1|TRBD1|few
TGTGCCACCAGTGACCATGGACAGGGAGGACCCCTCCACTTT
CATSDHGQGGPLHF
>TRBJ2-2|TRBV4-1|TRBD2|-
TGCGCCAGCAGCCAAGGTGGACTAGCGGGAGTAGGCACCGGGGAGCTGTTTTTT
CASSQGGLAGVGTGELFF